This T cell receptor beta chain was captured in a study of vaccination and CD4 T cells after COVID-19. Study in general: Six men and four women formed the convalescents, two being Hispanic. Diagnosis preceded the drawing of post-COVID samples by a median 101 days (range 35 to 161).

Once obtained from cultured CD4+ T cells, the DNA was sequenced using the Oncomine TCR Beta short-read assay. MiXCR, run by TCRdb on the PCR reads, gives a single entry per CDR3 protein. The data show 15,000 to 20,000 distinct CDR3 sequences, with approximately 56% seen just once and about 7.2% held by the top ten. As for this clonotype: Its specificity is unknown.

Regarding treatment: roughly 10-day PBMC culture with coronavirus spike peptide pools or control peptides (ViraFEST assay). Cultures got half-medium changes with IL-2 on days 3 and 7. Study findings and constraints: Clonotypes reactive to SARS-CoV-2 had a median that went up from 21 to 38, but not significantly.

Germline-derived CDR1 and CDR2 are SGHAT and FQNNGV. With V trimmed by 0 bases and J by 8 bases, 14 bases remained unmatched. The CDR3 extends over 17 amino acids. Material for sequencing was CD4+ T cells from blood, cultured in vitro. This chain links TRBV11-2 with TRBJ1-2, with TRBD1 identical over 8 bases. The sequence was obtained from a human donor who had recovered from COVID-19. The CDR3 reads CASSLDRFTRQGSGYTF. CDR3 sequence (DNA): TGTGCCAGCAGCTTAGATCGGTTTACACGACAGGGGTCAGGCTACACCTTC.